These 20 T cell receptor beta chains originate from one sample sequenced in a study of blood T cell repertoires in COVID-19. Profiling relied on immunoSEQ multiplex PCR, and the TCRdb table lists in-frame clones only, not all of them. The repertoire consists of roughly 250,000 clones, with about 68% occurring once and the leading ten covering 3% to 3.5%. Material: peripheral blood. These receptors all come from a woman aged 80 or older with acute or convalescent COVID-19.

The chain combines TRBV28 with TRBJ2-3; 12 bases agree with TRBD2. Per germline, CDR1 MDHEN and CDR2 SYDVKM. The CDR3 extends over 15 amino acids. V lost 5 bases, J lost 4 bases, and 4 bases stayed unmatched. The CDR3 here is CASSRTSGIADTQYF. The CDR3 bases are TGTGCCAGCAGTCGGACTAGCGGGATAGCAGATACGCAGTATTTT. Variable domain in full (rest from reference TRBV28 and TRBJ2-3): DVKVTQSSRYLVKRTGEKVFLECVQDMDHENMFWYRQDPGLGLRLIYFSYDVKMKEKGDIPEGYSVSREKKERFSLILESASTNQTSMYLCASSRTSGIADTQYFGPGTRLTVL.

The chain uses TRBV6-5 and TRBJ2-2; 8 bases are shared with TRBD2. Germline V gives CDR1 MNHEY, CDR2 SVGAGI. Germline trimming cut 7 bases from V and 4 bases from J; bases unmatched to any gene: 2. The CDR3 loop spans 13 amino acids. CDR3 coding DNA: TGTGCCAGCACCCGGGAGGGCACCGGGGAGCTGTTTTTT. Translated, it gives CASTREGTGELFF.

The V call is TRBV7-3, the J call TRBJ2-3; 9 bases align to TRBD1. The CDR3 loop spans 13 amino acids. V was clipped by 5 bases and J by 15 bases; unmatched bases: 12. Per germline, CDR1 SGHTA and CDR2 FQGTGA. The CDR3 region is CASSPVGDREVYF. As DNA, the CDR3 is TGTGCCAGCAGCCCTGTTGGGGACAGGGAGGTTTATTTT.

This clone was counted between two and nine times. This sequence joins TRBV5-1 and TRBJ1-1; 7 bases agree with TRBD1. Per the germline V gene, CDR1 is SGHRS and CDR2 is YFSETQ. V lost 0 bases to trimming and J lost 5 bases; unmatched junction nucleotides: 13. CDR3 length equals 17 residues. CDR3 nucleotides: TGCGCCAGCAGCTTGGTGTATCAACAGGGGAGAGTGACTGAAGCTTTCTTT. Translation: CASSLVYQQGRVTEAFF.

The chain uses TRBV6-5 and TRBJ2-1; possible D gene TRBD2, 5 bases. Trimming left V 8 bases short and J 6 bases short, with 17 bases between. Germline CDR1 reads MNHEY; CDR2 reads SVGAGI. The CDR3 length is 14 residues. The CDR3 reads CASRPDIGGNEQFF. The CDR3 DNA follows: TGTGCCAGCCGACCAGACATTGGAGGCAATGAGCAGTTCTTC.

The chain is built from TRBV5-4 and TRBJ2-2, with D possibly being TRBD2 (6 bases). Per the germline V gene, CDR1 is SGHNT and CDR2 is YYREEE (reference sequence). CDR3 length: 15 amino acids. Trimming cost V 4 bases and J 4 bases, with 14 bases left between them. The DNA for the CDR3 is TGTGCCAGCAGCACCCCCCGGGAGCCCACCGGGGAGCTGTTTTTT. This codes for CASSTPREPTGELFF.

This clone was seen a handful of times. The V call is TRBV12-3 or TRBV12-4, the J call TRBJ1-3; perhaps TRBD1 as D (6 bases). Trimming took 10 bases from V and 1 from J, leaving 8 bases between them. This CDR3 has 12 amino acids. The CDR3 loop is CANQGSGNTIYF. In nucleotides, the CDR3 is TGTGCCAACCAGGGGTCTGGAAACACCATATATTTT.

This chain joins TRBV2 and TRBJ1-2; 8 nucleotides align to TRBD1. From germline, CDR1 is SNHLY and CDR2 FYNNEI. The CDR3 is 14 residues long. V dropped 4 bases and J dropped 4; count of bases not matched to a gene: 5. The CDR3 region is CASSGQGPVYGYTF. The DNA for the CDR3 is TGTGCCAGCAGTGGACAGGGGCCGGTCTATGGCTACACCTTC.

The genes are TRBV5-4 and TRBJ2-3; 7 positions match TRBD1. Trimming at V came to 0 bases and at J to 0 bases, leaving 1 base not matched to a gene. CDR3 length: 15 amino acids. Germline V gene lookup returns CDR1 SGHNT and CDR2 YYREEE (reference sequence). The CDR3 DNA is TGTGCCAGCAGCTTGGGGGGACAGAGCACAGATACGCAGTATTTT. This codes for CASSLGGQSTDTQYF.

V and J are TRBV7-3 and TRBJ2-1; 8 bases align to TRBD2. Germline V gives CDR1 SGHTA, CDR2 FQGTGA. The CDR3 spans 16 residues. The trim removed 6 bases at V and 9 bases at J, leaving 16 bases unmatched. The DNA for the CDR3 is TGTGCCAGCAGTTCCCAAGCCGGCGGGGGGCGATTTGAGCAGTTCTTC. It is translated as CASSSQAGGGRFEQFF. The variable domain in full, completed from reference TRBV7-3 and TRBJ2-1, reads GAGVSQTPSNKVTEKGKYVELRCDPISGHTALYWYRQSLGQGPEFLIYFQGTGAADDSGLPNDRFFAVRPEGSVSTLKIQRTERGDSAVYLCASSSQAGGGRFEQFFGPGTRLTVL.

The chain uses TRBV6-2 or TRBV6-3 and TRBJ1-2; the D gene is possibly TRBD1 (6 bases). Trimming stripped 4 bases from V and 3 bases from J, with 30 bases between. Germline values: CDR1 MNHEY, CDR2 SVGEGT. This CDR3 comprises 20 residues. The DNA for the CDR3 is TGTGCCAGCAGTTCCAAGTTCTCGCGGGGGCCTACCCCTCAAGACTATGGCTACACCTTC. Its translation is CASSSKFSRGPTPQDYGYTF.

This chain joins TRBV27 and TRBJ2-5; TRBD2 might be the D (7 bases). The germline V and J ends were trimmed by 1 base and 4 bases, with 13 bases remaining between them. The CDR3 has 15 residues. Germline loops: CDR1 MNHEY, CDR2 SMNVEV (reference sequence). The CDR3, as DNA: TGTGCCAGCAGTTTATTGGCTAGGGGGGGAGAGACCCAGTACTTC. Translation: CASSLLARGGETQYF.

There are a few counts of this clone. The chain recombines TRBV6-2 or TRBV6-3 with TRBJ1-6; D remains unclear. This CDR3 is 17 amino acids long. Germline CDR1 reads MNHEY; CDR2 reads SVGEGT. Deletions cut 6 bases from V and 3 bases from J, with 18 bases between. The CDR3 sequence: CASSRGREWYYNSPLHF. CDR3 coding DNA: TGTGCCAGCAGCCGAGGTCGAGAGTGGTACTATAATTCACCCCTCCACTTT.

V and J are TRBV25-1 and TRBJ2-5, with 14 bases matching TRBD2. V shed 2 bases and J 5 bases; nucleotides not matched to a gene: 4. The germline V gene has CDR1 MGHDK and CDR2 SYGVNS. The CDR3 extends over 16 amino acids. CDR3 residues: CASSEGLAGGWETQYF. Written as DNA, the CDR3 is TGTGCCAGCAGTGAAGGACTAGCGGGAGGCTGGGAGACCCAGTACTTC.

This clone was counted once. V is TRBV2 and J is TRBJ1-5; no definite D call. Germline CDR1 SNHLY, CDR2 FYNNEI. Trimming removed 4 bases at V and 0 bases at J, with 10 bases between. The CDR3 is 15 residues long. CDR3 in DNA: TGTGCCAGCAGTGCCCGCGGCCTTAGCAATCAGCCCCAGCATTTT. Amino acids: CASSARGLSNQPQHF.

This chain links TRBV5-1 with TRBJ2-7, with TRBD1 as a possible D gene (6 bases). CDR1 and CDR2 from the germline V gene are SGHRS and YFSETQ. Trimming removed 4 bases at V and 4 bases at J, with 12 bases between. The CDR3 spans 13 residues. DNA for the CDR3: TGCGCCAGCAGCACTCACAGGGAATACGAGCAGTACTTC. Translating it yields CASSTHREYEQYF.

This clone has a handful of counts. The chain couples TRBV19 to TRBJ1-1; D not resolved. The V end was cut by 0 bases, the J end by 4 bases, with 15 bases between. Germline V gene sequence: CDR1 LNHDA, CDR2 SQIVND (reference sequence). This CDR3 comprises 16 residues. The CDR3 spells CASSIDIVRGGTEAFF. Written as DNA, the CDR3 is TGTGCCAGTAGTATAGATATCGTCCGGGGTGGCACTGAAGCTTTCTTT.

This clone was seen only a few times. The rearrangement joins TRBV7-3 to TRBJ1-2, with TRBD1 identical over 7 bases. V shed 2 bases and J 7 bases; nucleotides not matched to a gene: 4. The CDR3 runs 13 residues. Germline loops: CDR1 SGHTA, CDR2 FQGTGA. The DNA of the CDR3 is TGTGCCAGCAGCTTACAGGGGGAAGGTGGCTACACCTTC. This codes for CASSLQGEGGYTF.

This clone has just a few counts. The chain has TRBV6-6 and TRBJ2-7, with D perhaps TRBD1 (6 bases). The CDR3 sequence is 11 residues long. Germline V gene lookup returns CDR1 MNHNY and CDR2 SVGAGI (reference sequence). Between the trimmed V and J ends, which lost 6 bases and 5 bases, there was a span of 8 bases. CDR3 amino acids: CASSTGNEQYF. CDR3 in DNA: TGTGCCAGCAGCACAGGGAACGAGCAGTACTTC.

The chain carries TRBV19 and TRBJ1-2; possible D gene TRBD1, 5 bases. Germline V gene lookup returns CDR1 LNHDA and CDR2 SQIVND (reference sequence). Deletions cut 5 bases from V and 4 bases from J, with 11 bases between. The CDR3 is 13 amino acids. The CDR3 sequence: CASSAGPSYGYTF. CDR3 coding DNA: TGTGCCAGTAGTGCGGGACCGAGCTATGGCTACACCTTC.